The T cell receptor (beta chain) described here comes from a study of T cells expressing NK-cell markers. The CDR3 is 15 residues long. Reanalyzing the 5' RACE reads, TCRdb keeps one entry per CDR3 protein, without DNA. The sample data list about 460,000 distinct CDR3 sequences. The sample taken for sequencing was blood T cells: a sorted CD56 or NKG2C T cell subset, CD4+ or CD8+ T cells, or bulk PBMC T cells (not recorded which). The TCR sequence derives from a woman aged 45-59 years in good health. The V and J genes are TRBV12-3 or TRBV12-4 and TRBJ1-3; as DNA is missing, the TRBD1 call by TCRdb cannot be tested. CDR3 amino acids: CASSSPGTQGNTIYF.